The 32 T cell receptor beta chains reported below all come from one sample, sequenced in a study of blood T cells in healthy people across ages. A sample-barcoded 5' primer and a J-beta primer mix were used in a second PCR of roughly 7 to 11 cycles. MiXCR, run by TCRdb on the 5' RACE reads, gives a single entry per CDR3 protein. The sample comprises roughly 1,100,000 distinct CDR3 sequences, under 30% of which are singletons, and approximately 0.7% rests with the top ten. A further study also used this sample, focusing on T cells of mothers and their children.

The sequenced sample was blood. The source is a girl aged 2-10 years in good health.

The chain's CDR3 is CASSLSRLSGSPYNEQFF. DNA of the CDR3: TGTGCCAGCAGCCTTAGCCGCCTGAGCGGGAGCCCCTACAATGAGCAGTTCTTC. The gene calls are TRBV7-2 and TRBJ2-1; TRBD2 agrees at 8 bases. V was clipped by 5 bases and J by 2 bases; unmatched bases: 14. Per germline, CDR1 SGHTA and CDR2 FQGNSA. CDR3 length: 18 amino acids.

The rearrangement joins TRBV3-1 to TRBJ1-4; the D is unclear. V shed 6 bases and J shed 2 bases, with 16 bases lying between them. Germline assignment: CDR1 LGHDT and CDR2 YNNKEL (reference sequence). There are 16 residues in the CDR3. CDR3 DNA: TGTGCCAGCAGTGCCCAGCGCGCCGTGACTAATGAAAAACTGTTTTTT. Its protein product is CASSAQRAVTNEKLFF.

This clonotype was detected only a few times. V gene TRBV20-1 combines with J gene TRBJ2-7; 16 nucleotides agree with TRBD2. The CDR3 is 16 residues long. Germline V gene data show CDR1 as DFQATT and CDR2 as SNEGSKA (reference sequence). J gave up 6 bases and V 1 base, and 6 bases lay outside the gene matches. CDR3 region: CSARAEGLAGGPEQYF. In DNA form, the CDR3 reads TGCAGTGCTAGAGCGGAGGGACTAGCGGGAGGGCCCGAGCAGTACTTC.

This clonotype was observed a handful of times. This chain joins TRBV9 and TRBJ1-4; a possible D gene is TRBD1 (5 bases). The CDR3 contains 16 residues. From germline, CDR1 is SGDLS and CDR2 YYNGEE. V was cut by 0 bases and J by 7 bases, with 16 bases left in between. DNA for the CDR3: TGTGCCAGCAGCGTAGCAGACGGGACCCATAGTGAAAAACTGTTTTTT. Its translation is CASSVADGTHSEKLFF.

CDR3 DNA sequence: TGTGCCAGCAGCCCCGACAGGCGCGGGAGCAATCAGCCCCAGCATTTT. Protein: CASSPDRRGSNQPQHF. The genes are TRBV12-3 or TRBV12-4 and TRBJ1-5, with a weak D call TRBD1 (6 bases). The CDR3 consists of 16 residues. Between the trimmed V and J ends, which lost 6 bases and 1 base, there was a span of 16 bases.

The rearrangement links TRBV6-4 to TRBJ2-1, with D maybe TRBD2 (6 bases). Germline CDR1 reads MRHNA; CDR2 reads SNTAGT. The V and J ends lost 4 bases and 4 bases respectively, with 20 bases between them. This CDR3 is 17 amino acids long. The CDR3 region has the DNA TGTGCCAGCAGTGGCCCTCCGGGGGAAGTATTTTACAATGAGCAGTTCTTC. Translated: CASSGPPGEVFYNEQFF.

This sequence joins TRBV12-3 or TRBV12-4 and TRBJ2-5, with D tentatively TRBD2 (6 bases). The CDR3 is 13 residues long. Trimming removed 6 bases at V and 3 bases at J, with 11 bases between. The CDR3 DNA reads as TGTGCCAGCAGCAGGACTATCGAAGAGACCCAGTACTTC. It specifies CASSRTIEETQYF.

This clonotype occurred a few times. The chain joins TRBV7-6 to TRBJ2-2; the match to TRBD1 covers 9 bases. The CDR3 runs 16 residues. In germline, CDR1 is SGHVS, CDR2 FNYEAQ. After removal of 4 bases from V and 6 bases from J, the junction contained 9 bases not matched to a gene. The CDR3 DNA is TGTGCCAGCAGCTACACAGGGGGCGCAGAAGCCGGGGAGCTGTTTTTT. This gives the protein CASSYTGGAEAGELFF. Full variable domain (missing parts from reference TRBV7-6 and TRBJ2-2): GAGVSQSPRYKVTKRGQDVALRCDPISGHVSLYWYRQALGQGPEFLTYFNYEAQQDKSGLPNDRFSAERPEGSISTLTIQRTEQRDSAMYRCASSYTGGAEAGELFFGEGSRLTVL.

This clonotype was seen a handful of times. V gene TRBV27 combines with J gene TRBJ2-5; TRBD2 aligns across 9 bases. With the DNA end fitting TRBJ2-7 better, the J assignment may be wrong. The CDR3 consists of 14 residues. Germline assignment: CDR1 MNHEY and CDR2 SMNVEV (reference sequence). As DNA, the CDR3 is TGTGCCAGCAGACTCAGCGGGAGGAGCTACGAGCAGTACTTC. Its protein is CASRLSGRSYEQYF.

This clonotype was observed a few times. This sequence joins TRBV29-1 and TRBJ2-1; D is unclear. CDR1 and CDR2 from the germline V gene are SQVTM and ANQGSEA. The CDR3 has 10 residues. V was pared by 7 bases and J by 5 bases, with 6 bases between. CDR3 coding DNA: TGCAGCGCCCAGAACAATGAGCAGTTCTTC. Its translation: CSAQNNEQFF.

Of note for this clonotype: A read error may account for a junction end that differs from germline. The chain has TRBV28 and TRBJ1-3; 7 nucleotides match TRBD1. The CDR3 is made up of 14 amino acids. CDR1 is MDHEN, CDR2 SYDVKM, per germline. The CDR3 bases are TGTGCCAGCGGTTTCGGGGACAGTGGAAACACCATATATTTT. It specifies CASGFGDSGNTIYF.

The V call is TRBV11-2, the J call TRBJ2-2; D is unclear. There are 13 residues in the CDR3. Germline V gene data show CDR1 as SGHAT and CDR2 as FQNNGV. The V end was cut by 1 base, the J end by 7 bases, with 7 bases between. The CDR3 bases are TGTGCCAGCAGCTTAGCCCCCGGCGGGGAGCTGTTTTTT. Translation gives CASSLAPGGELFF.

CDR3 in amino acids: CASSSRTGSRYNEQFF. The CDR3, as DNA: TGTGCCAGCAGTTCTCGGACGGGGAGCCGGTACAATGAGCAGTTCTTC. The chain links TRBV12-3 or TRBV12-4 to TRBJ2-5, with D perhaps TRBD2 (5 bases). Near its end, the DNA agrees better with TRBJ2-1, so the J call may be wrong. CDR3 length equals 16 residues.

This sequence joins TRBV7-2 and TRBJ2-5, with 8 bases fitting TRBD1. With the DNA end fitting TRBJ2-1 better, the J assignment may be wrong. Germline V lookup: CDR1 SGHTA, CDR2 FQGNSA. The CDR3 runs 15 residues. The CDR3 loop reads CASSYVDRETVEQFF. The CDR3 DNA reads as TGTGCCAGCAGCTACGTGGACAGGGAAACGGTCGAGCAGTTCTTC.

This clonotype was recorded a few times. This chain joins TRBV12-3 or TRBV12-4 and TRBJ2-3; D is possibly TRBD2 (6 bases). With 4 bases removed from V and 2 bases from J, the gap between germline ends came to 25 bases. The CDR3 is 19 residues long. The CDR3 DNA is TGTGCCAGCAGTTGGTGGGGACGCGGGCTCGCGGGGATCACAGATACGCAGTATTTT. Protein sequence: CASSWWGRGLAGITDTQYF.

This clonotype has a single count. The chain recombines TRBV2 with TRBJ2-5; TRBD1 matches at 9 bases. V trimming: 11 bases; J trimming: 5 bases; junction bases outside the gene matches: 6. This CDR3 is 12 amino acids long. Germline V gives CDR1 SNHLY, CDR2 FYNNEI. This CDR3 is CAGQGPWETQYF. CDR3 DNA sequence: TGTGCCGGACAGGGGCCGTGGGAGACCCAGTACTTC.

A single count supports this clonotype. V and J are TRBV20-1 and TRBJ2-3; TRBD1 might be the D (7 bases). Germline V gives CDR1 DFQATT, CDR2 SNEGSKA (reference sequence). Trimming shortened V by 2 bases and J by 6 bases, and 15 bases separated the two germline ends. There are 14 residues in the CDR3. This CDR3 is CSARWAGGFDTQYF. CDR3 bases: TGCAGTGCTAGATGGGCAGGGGGGTTTGATACGCAGTATTTT.

The V gene is TRBV24-1, the J gene TRBJ2-1; 12 bases are a match to TRBD1. V dropped 3 bases and J dropped 10; count of bases not matched to a gene: 6. The CDR3 spans 15 residues. Germline CDR1 and CDR2: KGHDR and SFDVKD. CDR3 amino acids: CATSDAGQGAVEQFF. CDR3 DNA: TGTGCCACCAGTGATGCGGGACAGGGGGCGGTGGAGCAGTTCTTC.

At least ten counts were recorded for this clonotype. The chain combines TRBV20-1 with TRBJ2-5; D may be TRBD1 (6 bases). The V end was cut by 8 bases, the J end by 2 bases, with 15 bases between. This CDR3 region has 13 residues. The germline CDR1 and CDR2 sequences are DFQATT and SNEGSKA (reference sequence). The CDR3: CSPWGTNQETQYF. In DNA form, the CDR3 reads TGCAGTCCTTGGGGGACAAATCAAGAGACCCAGTACTTC.

The CDR3, as DNA: TGCGCCAGCAGCCAAGTCTCCGGGGACTTAACCTACGAGCAGTACTTC. This gives the protein CASSQVSGDLTYEQYF. The rearrangement links TRBV4-1 to TRBJ2-7; possibly TRBD2 for D (6 bases). This CDR3 is 16 amino acids long. The germline V gene encodes CDR1 MGHRA and CDR2 YSYEKL. The V end lost 1 base, the J end lost 2 bases, and 15 bases lay between the germline ends.

This clonotype has more than one count but fewer than ten. The chain links TRBV12-3 or TRBV12-4 to TRBJ2-1; TRBD2 aligns across 14 bases. Germline trimming cut 6 bases from V and 8 bases from J; bases unmatched to any gene: 3. CDR3 size: 14 residues. The CDR3 bases are TGTGCCAGCAGGGGGACTAGCGGGGGTGATGAGCAGTTCTTC. Its protein product is CASRGTSGGDEQFF.

V usage is TRBV4-1 and J usage is TRBJ2-1; D not certain. The CDR3 extends over 13 amino acids. Germline CDR1 and CDR2: MGHRA and YSYEKL. V was pared by 1 base and J by 10 bases, with 11 bases between. The CDR3 DNA is TGCGCCAGCAGCCAAGTCAATACTCCGGAGCAGTTCTTC. Residues: CASSQVNTPEQFF.

The rearrangement uses TRBV7-2 and TRBJ2-3, with 13 bases fitting TRBD2. The CDR3 extends over 16 amino acids. In germline, CDR1 is SGHTA, CDR2 FQGNSA. The ends lost 4 bases at V and 2 bases at J; junction bases unmatched: 3. CDR3 DNA sequence: TGTGCCAGCAGCTGGGGGACTAGCGGGACCACAGATACGCAGTATTTT. It encodes CASSWGTSGTTDTQYF.

There are a few counts of this clonotype. This chain uses TRBV20-1 with TRBJ2-7; no reliable D call. V lost 0 bases and J lost 5, with 20 bases in between. This CDR3 has 16 residues. Germline V gives CDR1 DFQATT, CDR2 SNEGSKA (reference sequence). CDR3: CSAREWQAERGDEQYF. For the CDR3, the DNA is TGCAGTGCTAGAGAGTGGCAGGCCGAACGAGGCGACGAGCAGTACTTC.

Worth noting for this clonotype: The germline gene is not matched at one end of the junction; a read error may be the cause. The chain recombines TRBV5-1 with TRBJ2-3; 8 positions match TRBD2. Germline CDR1 and CDR2: SGHRS and YFSETQ. This CDR3 has 17 residues. This CDR3 is CASSWSSGGGSTHTQYF. Written as DNA, the CDR3 is TGCGCCAGCAGCTGGTCTAGTGGCGGGGGGAGCACACATACGCAGTATTTT.

V usage is TRBV2 and J usage is TRBJ2-7; D call uncertain. CDR1 is SNHLY and CDR2 is FYNNEI in the germline V gene. The V end was cut by 4 bases, the J end by 2 bases, with 21 bases between. This CDR3 has 17 amino acids. In nucleotides, the CDR3 is TGTGCCAGCAGTGGTTGGGCGGATCCGGTCGTCCCCTACGAGCAGTACTTC. Translated, it gives CASSGWADPVVPYEQYF.

This clonotype was seen only once. V gene TRBV24-1 combines with J gene TRBJ2-2; TRBD1 agrees at 10 bases. CDR1 is KGHDR and CDR2 is SFDVKD in the germline V gene. This CDR3 has 14 amino acids. Losses at the gene ends were 11 bases for V and 5 bases for J; bases not matched to a gene: 7. Written as DNA, the CDR3 is TGTGCCAGCGGGGACAGGGGAAGAACCGGGGAGCTGTTTTTT. This gives the protein CASGDRGRTGELFF.

V usage is TRBV7-3 and J usage is TRBJ2-1; TRBD2 agrees at 9 bases. J was trimmed by 7 bases and V by 8 bases; bases with no gene match: 15. Germline V gene lookup returns CDR1 SGHTA and CDR2 FQGTGA. The CDR3 runs to 16 residues. The CDR3 DNA follows: TGTGCCAGCGCAAGGGGCGGCGGGAGGGTCGGGAATGAGCAGTTCTTC. This translates into CASARGGGRVGNEQFF.

The chain combines TRBV7-2 with TRBJ2-3, with D possibly TRBD2 on 5 matching bases. Trimming removed 5 bases at V and 7 bases at J, with 22 bases between. Germline V gene sequence: CDR1 SGHTA, CDR2 FQGNSA. There are 16 residues in the CDR3. As DNA, the CDR3 is TGTGCCAGCAGCCAAGCGAACCCGGGGATGACTTATACGCAGTATTTT. Its protein is CASSQANPGMTYTQYF.

The chain recombines TRBV20-1 with TRBJ2-3; D unresolved. The CDR3 loop spans 10 amino acids. The V gene lost 5 bases and the J gene lost 6 bases, with 6 bases spanning the gap. CDR1 is DFQATT, CDR2 SNEGSKA, per germline (reference sequence). CDR3 in DNA: TGCAGTGCTTTAGTGGATACGCAGTATTTT. The encoded protein is CSALVDTQYF.

DNA for the CDR3: TGCAGCGTTTCGGCCAGGAACACTGAAGCTTTCTTT. Its translation: CSVSARNTEAFF. The J gene is TRBJ1-1, the V gene TRBV29-1; D is ambiguous. Trimming cost V 5 bases and J 1 base, with 8 bases left between them. CDR1 and CDR2 (germline): SQVTM, ANQGSEA. The CDR3 contains 12 residues. The full variable domain, with the rest looked up from reference TRBV29-1 and TRBJ1-1, is SAVISQKPSRDICQRGTSLTIQCQVDSQVTMMFWYRQQPGQSLTLIATANQGSEATYESGFVIDKFPISRPNLTFSTLTVSNMSPEDSSIYLCSVSARNTEAFFGQGTRLTVV.

The chain carries TRBV5-1 and TRBJ2-7; D remains ambiguous. Germline assignment: CDR1 SGHRS and CDR2 YFSETQ. Trimming shortened V by 4 bases and J by 2 bases, and 16 bases separated the two germline ends. The CDR3 has 15 amino acids. Written as DNA, the CDR3 is TGCGCCAGCAGCCTGGGCATGGGGTCCCCCTACGAGCAGTACTTC. It translates to CASSLGMGSPYEQYF.